Each of the 16 T cell receptor beta chains below was sequenced from the same sample in a study of identical twins' blood T cells. Using its own MiXCR run on the 5' RACE reads, TCRdb lists one record per CDR3 protein. The sample has 350,000 to 400,000 distinct CDR3 sequences, 25% to 35% seen once; the top ten hold approximately 6.6%. Source material: PBMCs. These receptors came from a woman aged 18 to 49 in good health.

This clonotype has only a few counts. V is TRBV6-2 or TRBV6-3 and J is TRBJ1-5; D gene ambiguous. The CDR3 is made up of 14 amino acids. Trimming left V 2 bases short and J 7 bases short, with 12 bases between. Germline CDR1 is MNHEY and CDR2 is SVGEGT. This CDR3 is CASSYGGVAQPQHF. In nucleotides, the CDR3 is TGTGCCAGCAGTTACGGCGGGGTTGCGCAGCCCCAGCATTTT.

The chain has TRBV6-1 and TRBJ2-1; 11 bases are shared with TRBD2. Germline CDR1 and CDR2: MNHNS and SASEGT. CDR3 length: 14 residues. V was clipped by 10 bases and J by 3 bases; unmatched bases: 5. The CDR3 coding sequence is TGTGCCACCCGACTAGCGGGGAACTACAATGAGCAGTTCTTC. It specifies CATRLAGNYNEQFF.

This clonotype was seen a few times. The chain couples TRBV9 to TRBJ1-1; 11 bases match TRBD1. The CDR3 runs 16 residues. From germline, CDR1 is SGDLS and CDR2 YYNGEE. The V segment lost 0 bases and the J segment 1 base; nucleotides outside the gene matches: 2. The CDR3 DNA follows: TGTGCCAGCAGCGTAGCGGGGACAGGGGGGAACACTGAAGCTTTCTTT. Amino acid sequence: CASSVAGTGGNTEAFF.

V is TRBV12-5 and J is TRBJ2-5; D could derive from TRBD1 or TRBD2 (5 bases each). From germline, CDR1 is LGHNT and CDR2 FRNRAP. Trimming stripped 0 bases from V and 1 base from J, with 21 bases between. The CDR3 has 19 amino acids. The CDR3 DNA is TGTGCTAGTGGTTTGGTTAGGGATGGGACGGCGAACTTCCAAGAGACCCAGTACTTC. The encoded protein is CASGLVRDGTANFQETQYF.

This sequence joins TRBV18 and TRBJ1-6; D unresolved. V was clipped by 2 bases and J by 8 bases, with 13 bases between them. Germline V gene data show CDR1 as KGHSH and CDR2 as LQKENI. This CDR3 region has 15 residues. The DNA of the CDR3 is TGTGCCAGCTCACCAGCGAGCATGTTGGATTCACCCCTCCACTTT. This sequence encodes CASSPASMLDSPLHF.

This clonotype appeared a few times. The chain couples TRBV20-1 to TRBJ2-4, with D perhaps assigned TRBD1 or TRBD2 (5 bases each). The germline CDR1 and CDR2 sequences are DFQATT and SNEGSKA (reference sequence). Trimming left V 7 bases short and J 8 bases short, with 12 bases between. CDR3 size: 11 residues. CDR3 in amino acids: CSGSGQDIQYF. As DNA, the CDR3 is TGCAGTGGCTCGGGGCAGGACATTCAGTACTTC.

This clonotype was picked up a small number of times. The J gene is TRBJ1-5, the V gene TRBV3-1; D ambiguous. Trimming stripped 1 base from V and 10 bases from J, with 11 bases between. This CDR3 is built from 13 residues. Looked up from germline, CDR1 is LGHDT and CDR2 is YNNKEL (reference sequence). The CDR3: CASSQVPAGPQHF. Written as DNA, the CDR3 is TGTGCCAGCAGCCAAGTCCCCGCAGGCCCCCAGCATTTT.

V is TRBV7-9 and J is TRBJ1-1, with D possibly matching TRBD1 (5 bases). The CDR3 contains 15 residues. The V gene lost 5 bases and the J gene lost 0 bases, with 13 bases spanning the gap. The germline CDR1 and CDR2 sequences are SEHNR and FQNEAQ (reference sequence). The CDR3 DNA sequence: TGTGCCAGCAGCCTCCGGGGGGACGTGAACACTGAAGCTTTCTTT. The encoded protein is CASSLRGDVNTEAFF.

This clonotype appeared a few times. This chain connects TRBV29-1 to TRBJ1-2; TRBD1 matches 8 bases. V lost 7 bases, J lost 8 bases, and 21 bases stayed unmatched. Germline CDR1 SQVTM, CDR2 ANQGSEA. The CDR3 runs to 16 residues. Written as DNA, the CDR3 is TGCAGCGGTACGAAAGCGGGCAATACAGGGGGATCGGGCTACACCTTC. Residues: CSGTKAGNTGGSGYTF.

The CDR3 DNA sequence: TGTGCCATCAGAGGCAGCTCCTATAATTCACCCCTCCACTTT. Translated, it gives CAIRGSSYNSPLHF. This rearrangement joins TRBV10-3 to TRBJ1-6, with D unresolved. CDR1 is ENHRY, CDR2 SYGVKD, per germline. Trimming took off 6 bases at V and 0 bases at J, with 6 bases between the two ends. The CDR3 contains 14 residues.

A note on this clonotype: This may be a read error: a much more frequent sequence differs by one nucleotide. V gene TRBV29-1 combines with J gene TRBJ2-1; TRBD2 might be the D (6 bases). CDR1 and CDR2 from the germline V gene are SQVTM and ANQGSEA. The CDR3 totals 14 residues. Trimming took off 4 bases at V and 2 bases at J, with 12 bases between the two ends. In DNA form, the CDR3 reads TGCAGCGTTGGGAGGGGCAGTACCTACAATGAGCAGTTCTTC. It codes for CSVGRGSTYNEQFF.

This clonotype came up a few times. This chain joins TRBV18 and TRBJ2-5; possible D gene TRBD2, 6 bases. This CDR3 contains 13 residues. CDR1 is KGHSH and CDR2 is LQKENI in the germline V gene. V was trimmed by 2 bases and J by 5 bases, leaving 9 bases between them. The CDR3 DNA is TGTGCCAGCTCACCAGAAGCGGGTGAGACCCAGTACTTC. It codes for CASSPEAGETQYF.

Worth noting for this clonotype: The germline gene is not matched at one end of the junction; a read error may be the cause. The chain has TRBV7-9 and TRBJ1-4; D might be TRBD1 (5 bases). Germline CDR1 SEHNR, CDR2 FQNEAQ (reference sequence). The CDR3 length is 14 residues. The chain's CDR3 is CANSVGTANEKLFF. The CDR3 nucleotides are TGTGCCAACAGCGTTGGGACGGCCAATGAAAAACTGTTTTTT.

A few counts support this clonotype. The gene calls are TRBV29-1 and TRBJ2-1; D is unresolved. Deletions cut 1 base from V and 6 bases from J, with 13 bases between. The CDR3 contains 14 residues. Germline lookup yields CDR1 SQVTM and CDR2 ANQGSEA. DNA of the CDR3: TGCAGCGTTGAAGGCCCCAGAGCTACCAATGAGCAGTTCTTC. Protein sequence: CSVEGPRATNEQFF.

This clonotype showed up many times. The chain combines TRBV9 with TRBJ2-3; perhaps TRBD1 as D (7 bases). CDR1 and CDR2 (germline): SGDLS, YYNGEE. Trimming left V 5 bases short and J 2 bases short, with 18 bases between. The CDR3 contains 16 residues. CDR3 in amino acids: CASSYRGTAITDTQYF. CDR3 sequence (DNA): TGTGCCAGCAGTTATCGCGGGACAGCCATCACAGATACGCAGTATTTT.

V is TRBV7-8 and J is TRBJ1-5, with TRBD1 as a possible D gene (5 bases). Germline V gives CDR1 SGHVS, CDR2 FQNEAQ. The CDR3 loop spans 16 amino acids. The V end lost 0 bases, the J end lost 0 bases, and 9 bases lay between the germline ends. CDR3 nucleotides: TGTGCCAGCAGCTTAGCGCTGAGGGGTAGCAATCAGCCCCAGCATTTT. Its translation: CASSLALRGSNQPQHF.